This TCR beta chain derives from a study of CD8 T cells in ankylosing spondylitis. Whole-study results and caveats: In the blood and synovial fluid of reactive arthritis, some motif variants had been previously reported. Reports say disease-linked clones showed up significantly more in matched ankylosing spondylitis synovial fluid. Ankylosing spondylitis blood appeared to carry a characteristic TCR beta motif of roughly eight highly homologous variants.

As the method for making TCR beta libraries, quantitative 5'-RACE with molecular barcodes was used. MiXCR was run by TCRdb on the 5' RACE reads, yielding one entry per CDR3 protein. This sample carries hundreds of thousands of distinct CDR3 sequences, 25% to 30% of them seen once, and the ten largest clones take 0.89%. About this clonotype: What it recognizes is unknown.

Per germline, CDR1 SGHDN and CDR2 FVKESK. Trimming left V 5 bases short and J 6 bases short, with 14 bases between. CDR3 size: 14 residues. The source is a male donor with ankylosing spondylitis. The chain employs TRBV14 and TRBJ2-1; perhaps TRBD2 as D (6 bases). The sample was blood, either unsorted or a sorted T cell fraction (not recorded which). The CDR3 region has the DNA TGTGCCAGCAGCAAGCGACTAGTCGGCAATGAGCAGTTCTTC. Translation gives CASSKRLVGNEQFF.